A selection of T cell receptor beta chains follows, all from one sample in a study of blood T cell repertoires in COVID-19. The protocol was immunoSEQ multiplex PCR, while the TCRdb copy is restricted to in-frame clones and leaves out a portion. Of about 130,000 clones detected, roughly 71% appear once; the ten largest clones hold around 18%. The sequenced sample was peripheral blood. All receptors derive from a man older than 75 with acute or convalescent COVID-19. Each CDR3 is given with its conserved first and last residue. Each record gives: V gene, CDR3 protein.

>TRBV7-9
CASSAAGADYGYTF
>TRBV10-3
CAISEGTGYTGELFF
>TRBV7-9
CASSFIQGNFGNTIYF
>TRBV5-1
CASSAQPGLAGGLETQYF
>TRBV6-2/TRBV6-3
CASSSDRVWSNSPLHF
>TRBV2
CASIQIQRGGYTF
>TRBV29-1
CSVVGREETQYF
>TRBV11-2
CASSPSGNYEQYF
>TRBV19
CASSIAGSGSPLHF
>TRBV5-1
CASSLSGGVPPGELFF
>TRBV30
CACARPGTTYEQYF
>TRBV28
CASSPGTGTNYGYTF
>TRBV5-1
CASSFYRNQETQYF
>TRBV9
CASSVGVEETQYF
>TRBV7-9
CASSIQGGTEAFF
>TRBV3-1/TRBV3-2
CASGGAGQETQYF
>TRBV19
CASSTLTGGRGRNTGELFF
>TRBV7-2
CASSPRGGGDYGYTF
>TRBV7-9
CASRRTEKHTDTQYF
>TRBV6-2/TRBV6-3
CASSYSIGTSGVETQYF
>TRBV5-6
CASSLETGQGRNTEAFF
>TRBV6-2/TRBV6-3
CASSHHIEGLQETQYF
>TRBV12-5
CASGLQGADTQYF
>TRBV6-5
CASSNRGWREKLFF
>TRBV19
CASSLGQGQTQYF
>TRBV28
CASTRSGTVNTGELFF
>TRBV19
CASSTEPGAGELFF
>TRBV7-9
CASSPDGEYGYTF
>TRBV28
CASSLLPPGKQYF
>TRBV18
CASSPLQGQGDEQFF
>TRBV4-1
CASSLQGRGTDTQYF
>TRBV19
CASSWRGGNTEAFF
>TRBV10-3
CAISDRGVGHSPLHF
>TRBV7-8
CASSFGLAGATDTQYF
>TRBV10-3
CAISGPQEDRVSTEAFF
>TRBV9
CASSVGFPALSGNTIYF
>TRBV2
CASSEEGGLRYNEQFF
>TRBV2
CASSGTSGGAHTGELFF
>TRBV5-1
CASNNGGIGANVLTF
>TRBV29-1
CSVAVTAGGTEAFF
>TRBV7-9
CASSTTGAGELFF
>TRBV7-3
CASSLGTGSKETQYF
>TRBV6-5
CASHDRFSGDTQYF
>TRBV7-2
CASTPASGGAYGEYF
>TRBV24-1
CATSDLRGGAGQFF
>TRBV6-2/TRBV6-3
CASSMGGGQGVNQPQHF
>TRBV3-1/TRBV3-2
CASSTGLAADTQYF
>TRBV18
CASSPRQGDEQYF
>TRBV6-6
CASSIRETEAFF